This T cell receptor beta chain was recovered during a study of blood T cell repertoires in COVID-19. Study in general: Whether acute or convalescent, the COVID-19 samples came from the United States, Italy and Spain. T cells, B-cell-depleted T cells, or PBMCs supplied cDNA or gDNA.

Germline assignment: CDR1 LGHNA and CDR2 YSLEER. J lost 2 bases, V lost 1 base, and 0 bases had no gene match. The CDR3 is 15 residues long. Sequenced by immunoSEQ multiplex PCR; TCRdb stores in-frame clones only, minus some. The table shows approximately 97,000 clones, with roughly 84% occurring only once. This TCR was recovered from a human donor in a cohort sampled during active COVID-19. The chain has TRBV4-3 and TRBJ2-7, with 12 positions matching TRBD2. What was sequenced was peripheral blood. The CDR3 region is CASSQASGGAYEQYF. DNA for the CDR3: TGCGCCAGCAGCCAAGCTAGCGGGGGGGCCTACGAGCAGTACTTC.